This is a list of T cell receptor beta chains from one sample in a study of CD8 T cells in Susac syndrome. MiXCR was run by TCRdb on the immunoSEQ multiplex PCR reads, yielding one entry per CDR3 protein. The table shows tens of thousands of distinct CDR3 sequences, with 95% occurring only once. Source material: CD8+ T cells from PBMCs. Source of these receptors: a human donor with Susac syndrome. The CDR3 runs from the conserved cysteine through the conserved F or W. D genes are given only for firm matches. The size field is filled for only some rows; it gives once, few, many or a size class.

clone size: .; D gene: .; CDR3 length: 12; J gene: TRBJ2-5; V gene: TRBV29-1; CDR3 DNA: TGCAGCGTTGGACTAGAGCAAGAGACCCAGTACTTC; CDR3 protein: CSVGLEQETQYF
clone size: .; D gene: TRBD2; CDR3 length: 14; J gene: TRBJ2-7; V gene: TRBV20-1; CDR3 DNA: TGCAGTGCTAGTTTAAGCGGGGGGGTTTACGAGCAGTACTTC; CDR3 protein: CSASLSGGVYEQYF
clone size: once; D gene: .; CDR3 length: 16; J gene: TRBJ1-2; V gene: TRBV29-1; CDR3 DNA: TGCAGCGTTGAAGATGCGGCGGCGCCGGGGATATACGGCTACACCTTC; CDR3 protein: CSVEDAAAPGIYGYTF
clone size: .; D gene: .; CDR3 length: 16; J gene: TRBJ1-4; V gene: TRBV14; CDR3 DNA: TGTGCCAGCAGCCAAGAATTGGGGGCAACTAATGAAAAACTGTTTTTT; CDR3 protein: CASSQELGATNEKLFF
clone size: .; D gene: .; CDR3 length: 13; J gene: TRBJ2-1; V gene: TRBV27; CDR3 DNA: TGTGCCAGCAGTTACGGGAACGGCGGTGAGCAGTTCTTC; CDR3 protein: CASSYGNGGEQFF
clone size: .; D gene: .; CDR3 length: 14; J gene: TRBJ1-1; V gene: TRBV13; CDR3 DNA: TGTGCCAGCAGCGAACGGACGGGGAACACTGAAGCTTTCTTT; CDR3 protein: CASSERTGNTEAFF
clone size: .; D gene: .; CDR3 length: 16; J gene: TRBJ2-7; V gene: TRBV21-1; CDR3 DNA: TGTGCCAGCAGCGCCCGGGGACCGTCCCTAGTAGACGAGCAGTACTTC; CDR3 protein: CASSARGPSLVDEQYF
clone size: .; D gene: .; CDR3 length: 15; J gene: TRBJ2-3; V gene: TRBV7-9; CDR3 DNA: TGTGCCAGCAGCTTAGTGGAAGCTAGCCCAGATACGCAGTATTTT; CDR3 protein: CASSLVEASPDTQYF
clone size: .; D gene: .; CDR3 length: 14; J gene: TRBJ2-4; V gene: TRBV18; CDR3 DNA: TGTGCCAGCTCATCTGTAGGGGAAATGAACATTCAGTACTTC; CDR3 protein: CASSSVGEMNIQYF
clone size: .; D gene: .; CDR3 length: 15; J gene: TRBJ1-4; V gene: TRBV4-3; CDR3 DNA: TGCGCCAGCAGCCAAGATTCAGGGGTTGGGTCAAAACTGTTTTTT; CDR3 protein: CASSQDSGVGSKLFF
clone size: .; D gene: .; CDR3 length: 15; J gene: TRBJ1-2; V gene: TRBV7-2; CDR3 DNA: TGTGCCAGCAGCTCCCTGGGCCTTGGGGACTATGGCTACACCTTC; CDR3 protein: CASSSLGLGDYGYTF
clone size: .; D gene: .; CDR3 length: 15; J gene: TRBJ1-1; V gene: TRBV7-8; CDR3 DNA: TGTGCCAGCAGCTTAGAGAACTTGGTCTGGACTGAAGCTTTCTTT; CDR3 protein: CASSLENLVWTEAFF
clone size: .; D gene: TRBD1; CDR3 length: 20; J gene: TRBJ2-2; V gene: TRBV20-1; CDR3 DNA: TGCAGTGCTAGAGACTACAGGGGGGCCTACCTCTTTTCGAACACCGGGGAGCTGTTTTTT; CDR3 protein: CSARDYRGAYLFSNTGELFF
clone size: .; D gene: TRBD2; CDR3 length: 14; J gene: TRBJ2-7; V gene: TRBV27; CDR3 DNA: TGTGCCAGCAGTTTAGGGACTAGCTCTCACGAGCAGTACTTC; CDR3 protein: CASSLGTSSHEQYF
clone size: .; D gene: .; CDR3 length: 12; J gene: TRBJ2-3; V gene: TRBV30; CDR3 DNA: TGTGCCTGGAGTACGACTTCAGATACGCAGTATTTT; CDR3 protein: CAWSTTSDTQYF
clone size: few; D gene: TRBD1; CDR3 length: 13; J gene: TRBJ2-7; V gene: TRBV30; CDR3 DNA: TGTGCCTGGAGTGTTTGGACAGGGGACGAGCAGTACTTC; CDR3 protein: CAWSVWTGDEQYF
clone size: .; D gene: .; CDR3 length: 15; J gene: TRBJ1-1; V gene: TRBV4-2; CDR3 DNA: TGTGCCAGCAGCCAACCGGACGGGAGGAACACTGAAGCTTTCTTT; CDR3 protein: CASSQPDGRNTEAFF
clone size: once; D gene: TRBD2; CDR3 length: 13; J gene: TRBJ2-1; V gene: TRBV14; CDR3 DNA: TGTGCCAGCAGCCCCCTGCGGGGGACTGAGCAGTTCTTC; CDR3 protein: CASSPLRGTEQFF
clone size: .; D gene: .; CDR3 length: 14; J gene: TRBJ2-5; V gene: TRBV27; CDR3 DNA: TGTGCCAGCAGTTCCACCGGGGATTTAGAGACCCAGTACTTC; CDR3 protein: CASSSTGDLETQYF
clone size: .; D gene: .; CDR3 length: 12; J gene: TRBJ2-7; V gene: TRBV28; CDR3 DNA: TGTGCCAGCAGCCGGACGTTTTACGAGCAGTACTTC; CDR3 protein: CASSRTFYEQYF
clone size: .; D gene: TRBD1; CDR3 length: 18; J gene: TRBJ2-1; V gene: TRBV4-3; CDR3 DNA: TGCGCCAGCTCCGGGACAGGGGGCCCTTCTAGCGGGGACAATGAGCAGTTCTTC; CDR3 protein: CASSGTGGPSSGDNEQFF
clone size: .; D gene: TRBD2; CDR3 length: 17; J gene: TRBJ2-5; V gene: TRBV27; CDR3 DNA: TGTGCCAGCAGTCCCGCGGGCGGCGGGAGGTACCAAGAGACCCAGTACTTC; CDR3 protein: CASSPAGGGRYQETQYF
clone size: .; D gene: .; CDR3 length: 11; J gene: TRBJ2-7; V gene: TRBV19; CDR3 DNA: TGTGCCAGTGGTTGGTTCCACGAGCAGTACTTC; CDR3 protein: CASGWFHEQYF
clone size: .; D gene: .; CDR3 length: 14; J gene: TRBJ1-3; V gene: TRBV4-3; CDR3 DNA: TGCGCCAGCAGCCAAGCCCAGGGTGGAAACACCATATATTTT; CDR3 protein: CASSQAQGGNTIYF
clone size: .; D gene: TRBD2; CDR3 length: 17; J gene: TRBJ2-1; V gene: TRBV19; CDR3 DNA: TGTGCCAGTAGTATAGATTATAGCGGGAGTGCCTACAATGAGCAGTTCTTC; CDR3 protein: CASSIDYSGSAYNEQFF
clone size: .; D gene: TRBD2; CDR3 length: 17; J gene: TRBJ2-5; V gene: TRBV11-2; CDR3 DNA: TGTGCCAGCAGCTTAGGGCTAGCGGGAGTACTTCAAGAGACCCAGTACTTC; CDR3 protein: CASSLGLAGVLQETQYF
clone size: .; D gene: .; CDR3 length: 11; J gene: TRBJ1-2; V gene: TRBV27; CDR3 DNA: TGTGCCAGCAGTTTAGGCCCTCGCTACACCTTC; CDR3 protein: CASSLGPRYTF
clone size: .; D gene: .; CDR3 length: 14; J gene: TRBJ2-5; V gene: TRBV4-1; CDR3 DNA: TGCGCCAGCAGCCAAGGATCAGGCCAAGAGACCCAGTACTTC; CDR3 protein: CASSQGSGQETQYF
clone size: .; D gene: .; CDR3 length: 16; J gene: TRBJ2-6; V gene: TRBV19; CDR3 DNA: TGTGCCAGTACGTCCGGGGGTTGGTACGGGGCCAACGTCCTGACTTTC; CDR3 protein: CASTSGGWYGANVLTF
clone size: .; D gene: .; CDR3 length: 14; J gene: TRBJ2-5; V gene: TRBV28; CDR3 DNA: TGTGCCAGCACCGGGAGAGAGGTGACGGAGACCCAGTACTTC; CDR3 protein: CASTGREVTETQYF
clone size: .; D gene: .; CDR3 length: 17; J gene: TRBJ2-6; V gene: TRBV7-6; CDR3 DNA: TGTGCCAGCAGCTTAGTATACCATTCCTCTGGGGCCAACGTCCTGACTTTC; CDR3 protein: CASSLVYHSSGANVLTF
clone size: .; D gene: .; CDR3 length: 16; J gene: TRBJ2-1; V gene: TRBV24-1; CDR3 DNA: TGTGCCACCAGTGATTTATATGGGACGTCCTACAATGAGCAGTTCTTC; CDR3 protein: CATSDLYGTSYNEQFF
clone size: .; D gene: .; CDR3 length: 10; J gene: TRBJ2-5; V gene: TRBV29-1; CDR3 DNA: TGCAGCGCCAGTACGGGGTCCCAGTACTTC; CDR3 protein: CSASTGSQYF
clone size: .; D gene: .; CDR3 length: 14; J gene: TRBJ1-5; V gene: TRBV6-2/TRBV6-3; CDR3 DNA: TGTGCCAGCAGTTACATCAGTGCCAATCAGCCCCAGCATTTT; CDR3 protein: CASSYISANQPQHF
clone size: .; D gene: .; CDR3 length: 13; J gene: TRBJ2-7; V gene: TRBV6-5; CDR3 DNA: TGTGCCAGCAGTTATGCTCAGATCAACGAGCAGTACTTC; CDR3 protein: CASSYAQINEQYF
clone size: .; D gene: TRBD2; CDR3 length: 15; J gene: TRBJ2-1; V gene: TRBV5-6; CDR3 DNA: TGTGCCAGCAGCTCCCCCGGGACTACCAGGGATGAGCAGTTCTTC; CDR3 protein: CASSSPGTTRDEQFF
clone size: .; D gene: .; CDR3 length: 14; J gene: TRBJ2-7; V gene: TRBV6-2/TRBV6-3; CDR3 DNA: TGTGCCAGCAGTTACAGCGGGCCCTCCTACGAGCAGTACTTC; CDR3 protein: CASSYSGPSYEQYF
clone size: .; D gene: .; CDR3 length: 16; J gene: TRBJ2-7; V gene: TRBV4-1; CDR3 DNA: TGCGCCAGCAGCCAAGCGACAGCTAACATCTCCTACGAGCAGTACTTC; CDR3 protein: CASSQATANISYEQYF
clone size: .; D gene: TRBD1; CDR3 length: 14; J gene: TRBJ2-7; V gene: TRBV30; CDR3 DNA: TGTGCCTGGAGTCTGGGACAGGGCGCCTACGAGCAGTACTTC; CDR3 protein: CAWSLGQGAYEQYF
clone size: .; D gene: .; CDR3 length: 12; J gene: TRBJ2-1; V gene: TRBV12-3/TRBV12-4; CDR3 DNA: TGTGCCAGCAGTTTCGACCGTGCTGAGCAGTTCTTC; CDR3 protein: CASSFDRAEQFF
clone size: .; D gene: TRBD1; CDR3 length: 15; J gene: TRBJ1-5; V gene: TRBV27; CDR3 DNA: TGTGCCAGCAGTCCCCTGACAGGGGTGAATCAGCCCCAGCATTTT; CDR3 protein: CASSPLTGVNQPQHF
clone size: .; D gene: .; CDR3 length: 15; J gene: TRBJ2-6; V gene: TRBV6-6; CDR3 DNA: TGTGCCAGCAGTTACCTGGGGGCTGGGGCCAACGTCCTGACTTTC; CDR3 protein: CASSYLGAGANVLTF
clone size: .; D gene: .; CDR3 length: 14; J gene: TRBJ1-5; V gene: TRBV27; CDR3 DNA: TGTGCCAGCAGTTTATCGGAGGTCACTCAGCCCCAGCATTTT; CDR3 protein: CASSLSEVTQPQHF
clone size: .; D gene: TRBD1; CDR3 length: 13; J gene: TRBJ2-7; V gene: TRBV29-1; CDR3 DNA: TGCAGCGTTTCCGGGACAGGGGACTACGAGCAGTACTTC; CDR3 protein: CSVSGTGDYEQYF
clone size: .; D gene: TRBD1; CDR3 length: 11; J gene: TRBJ2-1; V gene: TRBV29-1; CDR3 DNA: TGCAGCGTTCTACAGGGGTATGAGCAGTTCTTC; CDR3 protein: CSVLQGYEQFF
clone size: .; D gene: .; CDR3 length: 15; J gene: TRBJ2-5; V gene: TRBV19; CDR3 DNA: TGTGCCAGTAGTATCGGATGGGCTAGCCTAGAGACCCAGTACTTC; CDR3 protein: CASSIGWASLETQYF
clone size: .; D gene: .; CDR3 length: 14; J gene: TRBJ1-5; V gene: TRBV27; CDR3 DNA: TGTGCCAGCAGCCCCCAGGGTGGCAATCAGCCCCAGCATTTT; CDR3 protein: CASSPQGGNQPQHF
clone size: .; D gene: .; CDR3 length: 11; J gene: TRBJ1-1; V gene: TRBV20-1; CDR3 DNA: TGCAGTGCTAGATATGGGGGGGAAGCTTTCTTT; CDR3 protein: CSARYGGEAFF
clone size: .; D gene: TRBD1; CDR3 length: 16; J gene: TRBJ1-2; V gene: TRBV29-1; CDR3 DNA: TGCAGCGTCCCAGATTCCGGGACAGACCTTAACTATGGCTACACCTTC; CDR3 protein: CSVPDSGTDLNYGYTF
clone size: .; D gene: TRBD2; CDR3 length: 21; J gene: TRBJ2-3; V gene: TRBV4-1; CDR3 DNA: TGCGCCAGCAGCCACCCTATAGCGGGAGAGGACAATCCGGCCGGCACAGATACGCAGTATTTT; CDR3 protein: CASSHPIAGEDNPAGTDTQYF
clone size: .; D gene: TRBD1; CDR3 length: 13; J gene: TRBJ2-7; V gene: TRBV29-1; CDR3 DNA: TGCAGCGTTGCACAGGGGGCCCCCTACGAGCAGTACTTC; CDR3 protein: CSVAQGAPYEQYF
clone size: .; D gene: .; CDR3 length: 14; J gene: TRBJ2-5; V gene: TRBV18; CDR3 DNA: TGTGCCAGCTCACCACCGCAAAAACAAGAGACCCAGTACTTC; CDR3 protein: CASSPPQKQETQYF
clone size: .; D gene: TRBD1; CDR3 length: 11; J gene: TRBJ2-5; V gene: TRBV30; CDR3 DNA: TGTGCCTGGATCGGACAGGGGTCGACGTACTTC; CDR3 protein: CAWIGQGSTYF
clone size: once; D gene: .; CDR3 length: 13; J gene: TRBJ1-2; V gene: TRBV12-3/TRBV12-4; CDR3 DNA: TGTGCCAGCACCGCATCGGCTGGCTATGGCTACACCTTC; CDR3 protein: CASTASAGYGYTF
clone size: .; D gene: .; CDR3 length: 17; J gene: TRBJ2-1; V gene: TRBV12-3/TRBV12-4; CDR3 DNA: TGTGCCAGCACCCCACCCTTCATGACTAGTGGGGACAATGAGCAGTTCTTC; CDR3 protein: CASTPPFMTSGDNEQFF